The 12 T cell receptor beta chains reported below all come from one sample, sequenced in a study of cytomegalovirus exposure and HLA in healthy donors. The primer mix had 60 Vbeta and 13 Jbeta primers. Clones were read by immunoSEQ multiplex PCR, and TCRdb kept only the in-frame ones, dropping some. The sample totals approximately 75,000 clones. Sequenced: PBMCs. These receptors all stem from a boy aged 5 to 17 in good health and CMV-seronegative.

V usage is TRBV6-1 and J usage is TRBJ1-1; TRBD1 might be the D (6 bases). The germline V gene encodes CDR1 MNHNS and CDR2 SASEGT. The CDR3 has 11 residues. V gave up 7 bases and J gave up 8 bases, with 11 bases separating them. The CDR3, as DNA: TGTGCCAGCATTATCGGACAGGAAGCTTTCTTT. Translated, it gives CASIIGQEAFF.

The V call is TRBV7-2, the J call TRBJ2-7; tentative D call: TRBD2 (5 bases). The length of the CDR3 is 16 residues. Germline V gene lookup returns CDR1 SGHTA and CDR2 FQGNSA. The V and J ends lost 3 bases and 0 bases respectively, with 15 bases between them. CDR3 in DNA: TGTGCCAGCAGCTTTGGGGAAGCGGCCCTCTCCTACGAGCAGTACTTC. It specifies CASSFGEAALSYEQYF.

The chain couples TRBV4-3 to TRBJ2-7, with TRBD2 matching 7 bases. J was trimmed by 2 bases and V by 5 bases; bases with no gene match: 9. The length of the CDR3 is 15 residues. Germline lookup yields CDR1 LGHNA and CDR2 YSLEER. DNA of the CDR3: TGCGCCAGCAGCTCCGGGGACTATGTACCCTACGAGCAGTACTTC. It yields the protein CASSSGDYVPYEQYF.

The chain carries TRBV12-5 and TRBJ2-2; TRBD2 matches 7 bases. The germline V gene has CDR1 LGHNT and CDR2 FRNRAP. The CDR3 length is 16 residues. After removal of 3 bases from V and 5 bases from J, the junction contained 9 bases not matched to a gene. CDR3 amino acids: CASGFREDGKTGELFF. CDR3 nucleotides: TGTGCTAGTGGTTTTCGGGAGGACGGAAAAACCGGGGAGCTGTTTTTT.

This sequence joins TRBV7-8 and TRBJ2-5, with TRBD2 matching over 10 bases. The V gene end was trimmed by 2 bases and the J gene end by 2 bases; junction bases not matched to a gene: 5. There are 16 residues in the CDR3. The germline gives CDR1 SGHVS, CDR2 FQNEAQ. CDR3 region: CASSLFSGGIQETQYF. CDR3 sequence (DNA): TGTGCCAGCAGCTTATTTAGCGGGGGGATACAAGAGACCCAGTACTTC.

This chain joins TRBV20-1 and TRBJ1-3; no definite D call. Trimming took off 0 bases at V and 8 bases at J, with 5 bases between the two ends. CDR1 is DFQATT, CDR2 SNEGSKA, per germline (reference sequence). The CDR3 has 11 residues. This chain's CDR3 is CSAREAYTIYF. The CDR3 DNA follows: TGCAGTGCTAGAGAGGCCTACACCATATATTTT.

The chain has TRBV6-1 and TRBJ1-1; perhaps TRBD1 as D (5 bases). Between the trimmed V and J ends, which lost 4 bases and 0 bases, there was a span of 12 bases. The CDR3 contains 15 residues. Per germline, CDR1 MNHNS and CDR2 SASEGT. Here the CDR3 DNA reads TGTGCCAGCAGTGGACCCGGGACTATGAACACTGAAGCTTTCTTT. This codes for CASSGPGTMNTEAFF.

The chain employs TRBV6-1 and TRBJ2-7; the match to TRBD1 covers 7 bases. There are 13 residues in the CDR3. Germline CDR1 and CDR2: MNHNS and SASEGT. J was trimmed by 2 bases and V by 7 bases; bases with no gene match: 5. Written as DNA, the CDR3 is TGTGCCAGCACGGGACAGCACGCCTACGAGCAGTACTTC. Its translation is CASTGQHAYEQYF.

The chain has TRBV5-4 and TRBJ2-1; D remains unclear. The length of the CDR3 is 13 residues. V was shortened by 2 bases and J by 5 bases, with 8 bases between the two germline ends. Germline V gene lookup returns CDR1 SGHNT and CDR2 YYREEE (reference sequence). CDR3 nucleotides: TGTGCCAGCAGCTTCCAGGATGACAATGAGCAGTTCTTC. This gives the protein CASSFQDDNEQFF.

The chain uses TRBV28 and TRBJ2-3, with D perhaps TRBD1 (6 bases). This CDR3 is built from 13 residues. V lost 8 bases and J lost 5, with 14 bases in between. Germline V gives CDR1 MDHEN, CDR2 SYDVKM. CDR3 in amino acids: CASLQSGEDTQYF. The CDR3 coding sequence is TGTGCCAGCCTACAGTCAGGGGAAGATACGCAGTATTTT.

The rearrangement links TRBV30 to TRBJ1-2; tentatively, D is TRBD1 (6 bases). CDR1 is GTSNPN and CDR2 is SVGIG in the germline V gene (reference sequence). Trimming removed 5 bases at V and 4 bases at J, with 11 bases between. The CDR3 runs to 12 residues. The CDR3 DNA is TGTGCCTGGGATACAGGGATCTATGGCTACACCTTC. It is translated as CAWDTGIYGYTF.

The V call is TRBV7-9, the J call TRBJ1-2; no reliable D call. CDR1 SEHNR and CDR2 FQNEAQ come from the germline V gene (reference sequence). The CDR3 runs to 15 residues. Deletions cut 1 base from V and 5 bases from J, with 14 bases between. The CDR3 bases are TGTGCCAGCAGCTTAGGAGGGCCTCGGGATTATGGCTACACCTTC. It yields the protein CASSLGGPRDYGYTF.